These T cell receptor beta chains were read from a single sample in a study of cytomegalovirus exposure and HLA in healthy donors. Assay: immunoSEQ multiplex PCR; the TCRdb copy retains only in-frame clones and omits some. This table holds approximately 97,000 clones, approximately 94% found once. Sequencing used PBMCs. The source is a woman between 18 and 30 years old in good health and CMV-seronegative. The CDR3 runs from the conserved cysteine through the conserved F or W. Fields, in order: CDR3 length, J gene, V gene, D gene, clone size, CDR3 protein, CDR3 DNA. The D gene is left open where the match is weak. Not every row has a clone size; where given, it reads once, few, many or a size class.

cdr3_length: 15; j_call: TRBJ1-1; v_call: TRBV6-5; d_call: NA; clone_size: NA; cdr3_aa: CASSYFGGGNTEAFF; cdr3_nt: TGTGCCAGCAGTTATTTCGGGGGGGGGAACACTGAAGCTTTCTTT
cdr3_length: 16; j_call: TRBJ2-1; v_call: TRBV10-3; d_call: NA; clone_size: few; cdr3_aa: CAISDNQGFSYNEQFF; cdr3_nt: TGTGCCATCAGTGACAATCAGGGTTTCTCCTACAATGAGCAGTTCTTC
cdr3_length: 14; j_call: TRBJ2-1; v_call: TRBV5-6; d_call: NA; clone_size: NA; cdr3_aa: CASSEGVTYNEQFF; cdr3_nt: TGTGCCAGCAGCGAGGGAGTGACCTACAATGAGCAGTTCTTC
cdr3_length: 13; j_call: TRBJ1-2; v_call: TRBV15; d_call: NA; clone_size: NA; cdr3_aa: CATSRDQVYGYTF; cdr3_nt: TGTGCCACCAGCAGAGACCAGGTCTATGGCTACACCTTC
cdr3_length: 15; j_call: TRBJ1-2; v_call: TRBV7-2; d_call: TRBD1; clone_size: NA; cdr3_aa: CASSLDPGGNYGYTF; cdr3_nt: TGTGCCAGCAGCTTAGATCCAGGGGGCAACTATGGCTACACCTTC
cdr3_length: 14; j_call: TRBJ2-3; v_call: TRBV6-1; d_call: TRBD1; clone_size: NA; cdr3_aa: CATLGTGGIDTQYF; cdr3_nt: TGTGCCACCCTAGGGACAGGGGGTATTGATACGCAGTATTTT
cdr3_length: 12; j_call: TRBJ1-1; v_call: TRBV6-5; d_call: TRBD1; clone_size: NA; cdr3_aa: CASSRQGIEAFF; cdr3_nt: TGTGCCAGCAGTCGACAGGGGATTGAAGCTTTCTTT
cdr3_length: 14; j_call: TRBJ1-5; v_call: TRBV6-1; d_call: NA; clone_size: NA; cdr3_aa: CASTPGHLNQPQHF; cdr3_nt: TGTGCCAGCACCCCGGGACACCTCAATCAGCCCCAGCATTTT
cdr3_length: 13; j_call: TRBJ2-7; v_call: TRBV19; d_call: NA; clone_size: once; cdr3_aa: CASSITATYEQYF; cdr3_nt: TGTGCCAGTAGTATTACAGCTACCTACGAGCAGTACTTC
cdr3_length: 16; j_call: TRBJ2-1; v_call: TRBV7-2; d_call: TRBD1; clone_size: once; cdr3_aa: CASSLIGTGGWNEQFF; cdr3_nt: TGTGCCAGCAGCTTAATCGGGACAGGGGGCTGGAATGAGCAGTTCTTC
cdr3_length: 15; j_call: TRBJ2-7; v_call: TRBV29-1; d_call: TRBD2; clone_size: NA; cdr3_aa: CSARGLAGQVLEQYF; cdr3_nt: TGCAGCGCCCGGGGACTAGCGGGACAGGTGCTGGAGCAGTACTTC
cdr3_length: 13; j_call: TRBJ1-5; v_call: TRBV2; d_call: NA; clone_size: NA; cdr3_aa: CASMGGIRQPQHF; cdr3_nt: TGTGCCAGCATGGGGGGGATCAGGCAGCCCCAGCATTTT
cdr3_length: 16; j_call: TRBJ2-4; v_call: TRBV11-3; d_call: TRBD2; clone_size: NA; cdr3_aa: CASSLAAGGPKNIQYF; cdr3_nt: TGTGCCAGCAGCTTAGCCGCGGGGGGGCCTAAAAACATTCAGTACTTC
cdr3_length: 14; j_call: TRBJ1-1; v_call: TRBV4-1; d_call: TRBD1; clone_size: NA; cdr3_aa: CASSQGDRNTEAFF; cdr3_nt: TGCGCCAGCAGCCAAGGGGACAGAAACACTGAAGCTTTCTTT
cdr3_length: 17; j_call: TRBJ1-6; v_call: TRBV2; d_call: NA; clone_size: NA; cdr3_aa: CASSEAFRNSYNSPLHF; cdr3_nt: TGTGCCAGCAGTGAAGCTTTCAGGAACTCCTATAATTCACCCCTCCACTTT
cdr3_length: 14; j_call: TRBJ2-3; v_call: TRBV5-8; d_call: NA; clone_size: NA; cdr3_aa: CASLRDGSTDTQYF; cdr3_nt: TGTGCCAGCTTGAGGGATGGGTCCACAGATACGCAGTATTTT
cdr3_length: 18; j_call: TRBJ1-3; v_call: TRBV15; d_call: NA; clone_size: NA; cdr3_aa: CATSEHQFLSLPGNTIYF; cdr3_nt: TGTGCCACCAGCGAGCACCAATTTCTCTCCTTGCCTGGAAACACCATATATTTT
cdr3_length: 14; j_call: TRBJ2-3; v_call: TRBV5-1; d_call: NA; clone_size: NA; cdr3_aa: CASSLGGLTDTQYF; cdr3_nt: TGCGCCAGCAGCTTGGGTGGACTCACAGATACGCAGTATTTT
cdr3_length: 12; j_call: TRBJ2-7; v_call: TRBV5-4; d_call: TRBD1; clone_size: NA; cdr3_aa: CASRDRGLEQYF; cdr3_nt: TGTGCCAGCCGGGACAGGGGACTCGAGCAGTACTTC
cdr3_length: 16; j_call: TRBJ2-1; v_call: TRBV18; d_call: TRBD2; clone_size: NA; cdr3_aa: CASSPPGLAGNGEQFF; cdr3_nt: TGTGCCAGCTCACCACCGGGACTAGCGGGCAACGGAGAGCAGTTCTTC
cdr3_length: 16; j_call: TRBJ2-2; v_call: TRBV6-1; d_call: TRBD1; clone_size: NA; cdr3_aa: CASSEIQGALTGELFF; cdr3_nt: TGTGCCAGCAGTGAAATACAGGGGGCGCTCACCGGGGAGCTGTTTTTT
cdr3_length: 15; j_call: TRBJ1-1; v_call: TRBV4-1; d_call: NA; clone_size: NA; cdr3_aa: CASSHDTLENTEAFF; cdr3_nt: TGCGCCAGCAGCCACGACACGCTCGAGAACACTGAAGCTTTCTTT
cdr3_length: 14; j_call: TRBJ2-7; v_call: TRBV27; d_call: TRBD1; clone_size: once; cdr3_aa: CASSPGQGWAEQYF; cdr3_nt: TGTGCCAGCAGCCCGGGACAGGGGTGGGCCGAGCAGTACTTC
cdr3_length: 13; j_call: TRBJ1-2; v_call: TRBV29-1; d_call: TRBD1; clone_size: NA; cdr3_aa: CSARTGANYGYTF; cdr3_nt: TGCAGCGCACGGACAGGGGCGAACTATGGCTACACCTTC
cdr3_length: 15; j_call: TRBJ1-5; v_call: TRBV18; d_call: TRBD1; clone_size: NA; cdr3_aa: CASSPPGQGDQPQHF; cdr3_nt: TGTGCCAGCTCACCACCGGGACAGGGGGACCAGCCCCAGCATTTT
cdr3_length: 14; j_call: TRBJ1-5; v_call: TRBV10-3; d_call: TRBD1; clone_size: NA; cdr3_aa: CATRGGVDNQPQHF; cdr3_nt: TGTGCCACCAGGGGGGGGGTAGACAATCAGCCCCAGCATTTT
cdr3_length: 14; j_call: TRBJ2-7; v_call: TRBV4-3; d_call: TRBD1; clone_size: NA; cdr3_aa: CASSPTGGPYEQYF; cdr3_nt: TGCGCCAGCAGCCCGACAGGGGGCCCCTACGAGCAGTACTTC
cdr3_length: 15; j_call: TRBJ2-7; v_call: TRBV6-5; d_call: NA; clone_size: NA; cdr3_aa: CASTSSGLPGYEQYF; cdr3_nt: TGTGCCAGCACCAGCTCGGGACTTCCTGGCTACGAGCAGTACTTC
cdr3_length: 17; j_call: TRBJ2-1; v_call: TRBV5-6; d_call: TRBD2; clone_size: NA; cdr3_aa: CASSLPSGSSTSYEQFF; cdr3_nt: TGTGCCAGCAGCTTGCCTAGCGGGAGCTCAACTTCCTATGAGCAGTTCTTC
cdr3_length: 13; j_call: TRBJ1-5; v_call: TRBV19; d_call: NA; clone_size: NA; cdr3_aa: CASSGQAGQPQHF; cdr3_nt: TGTGCCAGTAGTGGGCAGGCTGGCCAGCCCCAGCATTTT
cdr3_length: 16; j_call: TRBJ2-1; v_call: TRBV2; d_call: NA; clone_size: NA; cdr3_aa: CASSKLLDTQYNEQFF; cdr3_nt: TGTGCCAGCTCGAAACTACTAGACACCCAATACAATGAGCAGTTCTTC
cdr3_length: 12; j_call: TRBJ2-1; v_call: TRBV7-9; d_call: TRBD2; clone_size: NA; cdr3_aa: CANGLAPSEQFF; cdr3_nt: TGTGCCAACGGACTAGCCCCCAGTGAGCAGTTCTTC
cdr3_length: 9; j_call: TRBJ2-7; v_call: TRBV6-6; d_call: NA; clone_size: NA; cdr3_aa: CATLDEQYF; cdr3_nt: TGTGCCACTCTCGACGAGCAGTACTTC
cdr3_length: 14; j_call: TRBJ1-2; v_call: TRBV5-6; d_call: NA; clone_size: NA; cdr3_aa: CASSFSGVGYGYTF; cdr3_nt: TGTGCCAGCAGCTTCTCAGGGGTGGGGTATGGCTACACCTTC
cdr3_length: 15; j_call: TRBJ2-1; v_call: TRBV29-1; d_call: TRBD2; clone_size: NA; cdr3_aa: CSVKLAGSNYNEQFF; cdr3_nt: TGCAGCGTTAAGTTAGCGGGATCAAACTACAATGAGCAGTTCTTC
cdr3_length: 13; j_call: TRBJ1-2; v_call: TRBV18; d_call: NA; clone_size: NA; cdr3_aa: CASSPERGYGYTF; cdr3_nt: TGTGCCAGCTCACCGGAAAGGGGGTATGGCTACACCTTC
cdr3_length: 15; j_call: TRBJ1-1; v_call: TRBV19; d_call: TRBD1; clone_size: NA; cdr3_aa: CASSIVKGANTEAFF; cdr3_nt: TGTGCCAGTAGTATAGTTAAGGGGGCGAACACTGAAGCTTTCTTT
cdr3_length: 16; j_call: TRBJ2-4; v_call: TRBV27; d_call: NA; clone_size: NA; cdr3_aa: CASSPEDWGAKNIQYF; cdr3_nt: TGTGCCAGCAGTCCCGAGGACTGGGGAGCCAAAAACATTCAGTACTTC
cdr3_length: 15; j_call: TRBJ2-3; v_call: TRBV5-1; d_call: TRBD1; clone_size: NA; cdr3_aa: CASSSEGQNTDTQYF; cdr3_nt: TGCGCCAGCAGCTCCGAGGGACAGAACACAGATACGCAGTATTTT
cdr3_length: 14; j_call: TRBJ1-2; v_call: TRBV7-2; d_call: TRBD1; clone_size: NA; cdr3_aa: CASSPTTGAYGYTF; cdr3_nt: TGTGCCAGCAGCCCCACCACAGGGGCGTATGGCTACACCTTC
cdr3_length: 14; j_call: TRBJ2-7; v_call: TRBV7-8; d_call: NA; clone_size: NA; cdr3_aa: CASSPATGYYEQYF; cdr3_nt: TGTGCCAGCAGCCCGGCGACAGGATACTACGAGCAGTACTTC